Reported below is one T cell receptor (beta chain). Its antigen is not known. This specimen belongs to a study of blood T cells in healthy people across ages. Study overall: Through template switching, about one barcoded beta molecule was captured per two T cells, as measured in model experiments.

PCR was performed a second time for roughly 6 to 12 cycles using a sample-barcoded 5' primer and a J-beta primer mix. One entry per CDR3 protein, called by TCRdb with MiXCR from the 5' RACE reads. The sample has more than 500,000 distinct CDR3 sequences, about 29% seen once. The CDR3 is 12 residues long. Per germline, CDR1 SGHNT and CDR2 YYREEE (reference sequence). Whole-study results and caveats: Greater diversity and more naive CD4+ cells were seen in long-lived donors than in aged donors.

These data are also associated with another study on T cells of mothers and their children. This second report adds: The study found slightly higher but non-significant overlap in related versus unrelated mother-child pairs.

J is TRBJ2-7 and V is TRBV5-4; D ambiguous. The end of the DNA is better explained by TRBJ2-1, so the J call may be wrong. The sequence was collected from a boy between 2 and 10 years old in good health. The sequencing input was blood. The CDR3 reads CASSLQYGEQFF. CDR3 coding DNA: TGTGCCAGCAGCTTGCAGTACGGTGAGCAGTTCTTC.